This T cell receptor beta chain was captured in a study of CDR3 diversity in severe acne. The CDR3 is 13 residues long. V was clipped by 3 bases and J by 0 bases, with 8 bases between them. Germline CDR1 DFQATT, CDR2 SNEGSKA (reference sequence). TCRdb ran MiXCR on the PCR reads and lists one entry per CDR3 protein. The data contain approximately 90,000 distinct CDR3 sequences, under 55% of them seen just once; the ten biggest clones take up approximately 10%. This clonotype was picked up one time. The chain joins TRBV20-1 to TRBJ1-1; D is ambiguous. The TCR sequence derives from a male donor with severe acne vulgaris. Material for sequencing was blood. The CDR3 reads CSASEVMNTEAFF. In DNA form, the CDR3 reads TGCAGTGCTAGTGAGGTCATGAACACTGAAGCTTTCTTT.